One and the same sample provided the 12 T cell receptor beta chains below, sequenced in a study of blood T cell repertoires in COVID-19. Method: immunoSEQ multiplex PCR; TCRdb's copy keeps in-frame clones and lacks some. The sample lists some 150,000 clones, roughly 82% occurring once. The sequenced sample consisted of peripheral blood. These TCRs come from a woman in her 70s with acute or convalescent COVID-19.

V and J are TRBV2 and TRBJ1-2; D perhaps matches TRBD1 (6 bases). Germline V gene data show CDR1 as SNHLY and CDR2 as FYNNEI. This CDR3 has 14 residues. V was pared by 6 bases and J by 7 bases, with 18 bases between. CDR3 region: CASRAKGVGSGYTF. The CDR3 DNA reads TGTGCCAGCAGGGCTAAGGGGGTCGGTAGTGGCTACACCTTC.

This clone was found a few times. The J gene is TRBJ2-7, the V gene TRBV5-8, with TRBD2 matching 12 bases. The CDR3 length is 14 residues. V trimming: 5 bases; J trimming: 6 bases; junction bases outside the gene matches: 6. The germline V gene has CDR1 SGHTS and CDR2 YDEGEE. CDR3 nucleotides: TGTGCCAGCAGTCTGAGACTAGCGGGAGCCGAGCAGTACTTC. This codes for CASSLRLAGAEQYF.

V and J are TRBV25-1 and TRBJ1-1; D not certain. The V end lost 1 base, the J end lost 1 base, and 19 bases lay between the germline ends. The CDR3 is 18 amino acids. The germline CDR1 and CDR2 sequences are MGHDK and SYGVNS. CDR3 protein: CASSESFSGFYKNTEAFF. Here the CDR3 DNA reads TGTGCCAGCAGTGAATCGTTTTCGGGGTTCTATAAGAACACTGAAGCTTTCTTT.

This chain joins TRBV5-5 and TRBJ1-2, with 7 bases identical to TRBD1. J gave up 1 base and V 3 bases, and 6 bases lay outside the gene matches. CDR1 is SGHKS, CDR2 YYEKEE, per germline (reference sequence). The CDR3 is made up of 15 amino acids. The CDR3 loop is CASSYLGTDNYGYTF. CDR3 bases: TGTGCCAGCAGCTACCTTGGGACAGATAACTATGGCTACACCTTC.

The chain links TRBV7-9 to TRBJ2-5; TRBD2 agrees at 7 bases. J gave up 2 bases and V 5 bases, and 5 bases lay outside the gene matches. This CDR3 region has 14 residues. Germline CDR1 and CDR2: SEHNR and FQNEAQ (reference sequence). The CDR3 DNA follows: TGTGCCAGCAGCCATCCTAGCGGACAAGAGACCCAGTACTTC. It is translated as CASSHPSGQETQYF.

The CDR3 region is CASSYSLAGQGTGELFF. Written as DNA, the CDR3 is TGTGCCAGCAGCTATTCACTAGCGGGCCAGGGAACCGGGGAGCTGTTTTTT. The chain employs TRBV7-9 and TRBJ2-2; TRBD2 aligns across 9 bases. Germline V gives CDR1 SEHNR, CDR2 FQNEAQ (reference sequence). This CDR3 region has 17 residues. J gave up 5 bases and V 4 bases, and 11 bases lay outside the gene matches.

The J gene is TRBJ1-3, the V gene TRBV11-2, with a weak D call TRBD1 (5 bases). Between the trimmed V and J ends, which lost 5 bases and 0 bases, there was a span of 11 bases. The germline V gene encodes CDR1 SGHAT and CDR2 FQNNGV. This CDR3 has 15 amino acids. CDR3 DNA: TGTGCCAGCAGCCTAGGACATCACTCTGGAAACACCATATATTTT. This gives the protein CASSLGHHSGNTIYF.

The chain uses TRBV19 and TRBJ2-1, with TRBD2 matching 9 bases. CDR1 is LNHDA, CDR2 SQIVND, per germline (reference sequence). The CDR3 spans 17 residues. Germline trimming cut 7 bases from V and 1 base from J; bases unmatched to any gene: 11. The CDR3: CASKTLSGGFSYNEQFF. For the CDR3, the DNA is TGTGCCAGTAAGACCTTAAGCGGGGGGTTTTCCTACAATGAGCAGTTCTTC.

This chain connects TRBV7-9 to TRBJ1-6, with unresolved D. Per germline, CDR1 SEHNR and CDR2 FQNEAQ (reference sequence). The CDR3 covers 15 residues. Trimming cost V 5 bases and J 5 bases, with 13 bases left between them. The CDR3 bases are TGTGCCAGCAGCCTAATAGATTCCGATAATTCACCCCTCCACTTT. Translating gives CASSLIDSDNSPLHF.

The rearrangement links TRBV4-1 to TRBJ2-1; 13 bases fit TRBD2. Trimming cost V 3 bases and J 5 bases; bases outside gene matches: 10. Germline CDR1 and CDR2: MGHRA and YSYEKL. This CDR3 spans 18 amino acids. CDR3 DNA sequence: TGCGCCAGCAGCCACTTGGACATGGGACTAGCGGGGAACAATGAGCAGTTCTTC. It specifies CASSHLDMGLAGNNEQFF.

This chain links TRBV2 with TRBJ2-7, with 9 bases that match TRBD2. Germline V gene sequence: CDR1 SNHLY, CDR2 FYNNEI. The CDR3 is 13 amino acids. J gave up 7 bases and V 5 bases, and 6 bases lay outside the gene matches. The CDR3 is CASSSTSGIEQYF. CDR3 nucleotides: TGTGCCAGCAGTTCGACTAGCGGTATTGAGCAGTACTTC.

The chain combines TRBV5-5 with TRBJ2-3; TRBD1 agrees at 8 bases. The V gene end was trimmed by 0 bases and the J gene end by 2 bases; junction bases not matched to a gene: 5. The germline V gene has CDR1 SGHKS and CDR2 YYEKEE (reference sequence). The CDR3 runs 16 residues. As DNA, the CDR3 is TGTGCCAGCAGCTTGGGCGGACAGGGCAACACAGATACGCAGTATTTT. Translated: CASSLGGQGNTDTQYF. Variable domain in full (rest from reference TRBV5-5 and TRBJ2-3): DAGVTQSPTHLIKTRGQQVTLRCSPISGHKSVSWYQQVLGQGPQFIFQYYEKEERGRGNFPDRFSARQFPNYSSELNVNALLLGDSALYLCASSLGGQGNTDTQYFGPGTRLTVL.